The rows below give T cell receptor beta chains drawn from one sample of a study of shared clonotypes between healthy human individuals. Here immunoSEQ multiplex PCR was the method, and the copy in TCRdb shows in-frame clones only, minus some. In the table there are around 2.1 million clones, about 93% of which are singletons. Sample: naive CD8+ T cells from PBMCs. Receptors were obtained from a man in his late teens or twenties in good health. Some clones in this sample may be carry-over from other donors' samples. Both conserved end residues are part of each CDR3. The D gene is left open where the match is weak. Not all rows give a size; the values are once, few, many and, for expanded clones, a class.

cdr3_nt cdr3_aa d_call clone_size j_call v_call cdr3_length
TGTGCCAGCAGTGACTCAGGTGGGGCACAAGATACGCAGTATTTT CASSDSGGAQDTQYF - - TRBJ2-3 TRBV6-4 15
TGTGCCAGTAACAGCGGGAGCTACGAGCAGTACTTC CASNSGSYEQYF TRBD2 - TRBJ2-7 TRBV19 12
TGCGCCAGCAACGACAGGGTGACAGATACGCAGTATTTT CASNDRVTDTQYF TRBD1 once TRBJ2-3 TRBV10-1 13
TGTGCCAGCAGCAGTGGACAGACAACTAATGAAAAACTGTTTTTT CASSSGQTTNEKLFF - - TRBJ1-4 TRBV5-5 15
TGTGCCAGCATCGCCGGGACATTGAGCTCCTACAATGAGCAGTTCTTC CASIAGTLSSYNEQFF - - TRBJ2-1 TRBV2 16
TGTGCCAGCAGTTACCTAACCTGGAGGAACACCGGGGAGCTGTTTTTT CASSYLTWRNTGELFF - - TRBJ2-2 TRBV27 16
TGCGCCAGCAGGAGGGGGCGGGAGTACATTCAGTACTTC CASRRGREYIQYF - - TRBJ2-4 TRBV5-1 13
TGTGCCAGCAGCGCGGGACTAGCGGGCACAGATACGCAGTATTTT CASSAGLAGTDTQYF TRBD2 - TRBJ2-3 TRBV5-4 15
TGTGCCAGCAGCCCCCGGGACAGCTTATACAATGAGCAGTTCTTC CASSPRDSLYNEQFF TRBD1 - TRBJ2-1 TRBV7-8 15
TGTGCCAGCAGCTCCCGACAGCCGGGGAACACTGAAGCTTTCTTT CASSSRQPGNTEAFF - - TRBJ1-1 TRBV11-2 15
TGCGCCAGCAGCCAAGACCCCACTAGCGGGAGTTACAATGAGCAGTTCTTC CASSQDPTSGSYNEQFF TRBD2 - TRBJ2-1 TRBV4-1 17
TGTGCCAGCAGCTCGGGACCTAGCACTGAAGCTTTCTTT CASSSGPSTEAFF - few TRBJ1-1 TRBV13 13
TGTGCCAGTAGTATTGTCCCCGCCCGCTATGGCTACACCTTC CASSIVPARYGYTF - - TRBJ1-2 TRBV19 14
TGCGCCAGCAGTGATCCCCCAAGCGGTGGGGGAGCTTCCTACGAGCAGTACTTC CASSDPPSGGGASYEQYF - - TRBJ2-7 TRBV10-2 18
TGTGCCAGCTCACCACCGGTCCTAGCGGGAGTTCTGGATACGCAGTATTTT CASSPPVLAGVLDTQYF TRBD2 - TRBJ2-3 TRBV18 17
TGTGCCAGCAGTTTTATGGCAGCAAGCACAGATACGCAGTATTTT CASSFMAASTDTQYF - - TRBJ2-3 TRBV27 15
TGCGCCAGCAGCCAGGCAGAACAGCTGAACACTGAAGCTTTCTTT CASSQAEQLNTEAFF - - TRBJ1-1 TRBV4-3 15
TGTGCCAGCACCGGGACAGGGAATCAGCCCCAGCATTTT CASTGTGNQPQHF TRBD1 few TRBJ1-5 TRBV28 13
TGCAGCGTGTTTTTAGTGGACTACAATGAGCAGTTCTTC CSVFLVDYNEQFF - - TRBJ2-1 TRBV29-1 13
TGTGCCAGCAGCTCCAATAGTCACGAGCAGTACTTC CASSSNSHEQYF - once TRBJ2-7 TRBV5-5 12
TGTGCCTGGAGGCCTGTAGCGGGAGTGAACAATGAGCAGTTCTTC CAWRPVAGVNNEQFF TRBD2 - TRBJ2-1 TRBV30 15
TGTGCCAGTCGTTTAGCGGGAGGGTACGAGCAGTACTTC CASRLAGGYEQYF TRBD2 - TRBJ2-7 TRBV19 13
TGCGCCAGCAGCCAAGATAGGCAGGGGACTGGGAATGAGCAGTTCTTC CASSQDRQGTGNEQFF - - TRBJ2-1 TRBV4-1 16
TGTGCCAGCAGACACGGACCCGTTGGCTACACCTTC CASRHGPVGYTF - - TRBJ1-2 TRBV6-5 12
TGTGCCAGCAGTTTAAGATGGCTAGCGGGAGCCTACGAGCAGTACTTC CASSLRWLAGAYEQYF TRBD2 once TRBJ2-7 TRBV27 16
TGTGCCAGCAGCTTGTACAGTCCGAACACTGAAGCTTTCTTT CASSLYSPNTEAFF - - TRBJ1-1 TRBV5-6 14
TGTGCCAGCAGTTCCGGTGACAGCGGGATTCGCTACAATGAGCAGTTCTTC CASSSGDSGIRYNEQFF TRBD2 - TRBJ2-1 TRBV28 17